This T cell receptor beta chain comes out of a study of blood T cells in healthy people across ages. V was shortened by 4 bases and J by 4 bases, with 14 bases between the two germline ends. The CDR3 runs to 14 residues. The V gene's germline CDR1 is SGHDT and CDR2 YYEEEE. The second PCR ran roughly 7 to 12 cycles with a sample-barcoded 5' primer and J-beta primers. TCRdb passed the 5' RACE reads through MiXCR, listing each CDR3 protein once. Of 1.5 million to 2 million distinct CDR3 sequences in the sample, roughly 27% were seen once. The rearrangement joins TRBV5-6 to TRBJ1-1; no clear D gene. The specimen was blood. This clonotype was sampled from a woman in her 30s in good health. The CDR3 sequence is CASSPFQEGTEAFF. CDR3 bases: TGTGCCAGCAGCCCGTTTCAGGAGGGCACTGAAGCTTTCTTT.